A selection of T cell receptor beta chains follows, all from one sample in a study of shared clonotypes between healthy human individuals. The repertoire was sequenced with immunoSEQ multiplex PCR; TCRdb's copy has only in-frame clones and lacks some. The data hold roughly 700,000 clones, with over 65% observed a single time. The sequenced material came from memory CD4+ T cells sorted from blood. Receptors were obtained from a woman aged 30 to 39 in good health. The CDR3 runs from the conserved cysteine through the conserved F or W. D genes are given only for firm matches. A row's size may be missing; if present it is once, few, many or a size class.

>.|TRBJ1-2|once|TRBV2
TGTGCCAGCGACTCCCTTGGGGGCATACGCTATGGCTACACCTTC
CASDSLGGIRYGYTF
>.|TRBJ2-5|.|TRBV6-1
TGTGCCAGCAGTGAATCCAGGGGCGAGACCCAGTACTTC
CASSESRGETQYF
>.|TRBJ1-3|.|TRBV5-4
TGTGCCAGCAGCTTGGTAGGATCCTCTGGAAACACCATATATTTT
CASSLVGSSGNTIYF
>.|TRBJ2-7|.|TRBV18
TGTGCCAGCTCACCAGGAGGGAGCTACGAGCAGTACTTC
CASSPGGSYEQYF
>TRBD2|TRBJ2-3|.|TRBV2
TGTGCCAGCAGTGAGGTAGGCGGGAGGACAGATACGCAGTATTTT
CASSEVGGRTDTQYF
>TRBD1|TRBJ1-4|.|TRBV10-2
TGCGCCAGCAGTGAGCCAAGACAGGGGCCGAGCCAAAAACTGTTTTTT
CASSEPRQGPSQKLFF
>.|TRBJ2-2|.|TRBV11-2
TGTGCCAGCCAGCGGAACACCGGGGAGCTGTTTTTT
CASQRNTGELFF
>.|TRBJ2-1|few|TRBV7-7
TGTGCCAGCAGCTTAGAGGCTAGTAGCTCCTACAATGAGCAGTTCTTC
CASSLEASSSYNEQFF
>TRBD1|TRBJ1-5|.|TRBV5-6
TGTGCCAGCAGCTTTTGGGACAGGGATGATCAGCCCCAGCATTTT
CASSFWDRDDQPQHF
>.|TRBJ1-3|once|TRBV4-1
TGCGCCAGCAGCCAAGATTTCACAGTTGATGGAAACACCATATATTTT
CASSQDFTVDGNTIYF
>.|TRBJ2-3|few|TRBV7-7
TGTGCCAGCAGCTTAGGGGGTTCAGATACGCAGTATTTT
CASSLGGSDTQYF
>TRBD2|TRBJ2-1|.|TRBV19
TGTGCCAGTGGCAAGGGGAGCGGGAGAAGAAATGAGCAGTTCTTC
CASGKGSGRRNEQFF
>.|TRBJ2-3|once|TRBV30
TGTGCCTGGAGTGTACGTATTGGGCGGGTCACAGATACGCAGTATTTT
CAWSVRIGRVTDTQYF
>TRBD1|TRBJ1-3|once|TRBV5-1
TGCGCCAGCAGATACCGGGACAGGAGATACACCATATATTTT
CASRYRDRRYTIYF
>.|TRBJ1-5|.|TRBV7-2
TGTGCCAGCAGCTCCCGGGGTGGGACGAGCAATCAGCCCCAGCATTTT
CASSSRGGTSNQPQHF
>TRBD1|TRBJ1-2|few|TRBV28
TGTGCCAGCAGTCGCCCGGGTGCAGGGGGCAACTATGGCTACACCTTC
CASSRPGAGGNYGYTF
>.|TRBJ2-5|.|TRBV29-1
TGCAGCGTTGTAATGGGCCAGCGGCAAGAGACCCAGTACTTC
CSVVMGQRQETQYF
>.|TRBJ1-2|.|TRBV20-1
TGCAGTGCTCGGACAGACTATGGCTACACCTTC
CSARTDYGYTF
>.|TRBJ2-3|.|TRBV18
TGTGCCAGCTCACCAGGGGCTATCGGCACAGATACGCAGTATTTT
CASSPGAIGTDTQYF
>TRBD2|TRBJ2-2|.|TRBV27
TGTGCCAGCACCCCTCGCGGGAGAATTCAAGGGGAGCTGTTTTTT
CASTPRGRIQGELFF
>TRBD1|TRBJ2-3|.|TRBV5-4
TGTGCCAGCCGACAACCGGGACAGGGGGCTTCTACGCAGTATTTT
CASRQPGQGASTQYF
>.|TRBJ2-7|.|TRBV18
TGTGCCAGCTCACCAACTGATTACGAGCAGTACTTC
CASSPTDYEQYF
>.|TRBJ2-7|.|TRBV15
TGTGCCACCAGCAGAGATGGAACGGGCGAGCAGTACTTC
CATSRDGTGEQYF